One sample yielded the 2 T cell receptor beta chains listed below, sequenced in a study of CD8+ T cells in alopecia areata. Once RNA had been extracted, it was reverse transcribed into cDNA to act as the sequencing template. Sequencing used immunoSEQ multiplex PCR; TCRdb keeps in-frame clones, though not all of them. The data contain more than 200,000 clones, around 65% of them singletons. Indicated treatment: oral pan-JAK inhibitor, 5-10 mg twice daily. Material: CD4+ T cells sorted from blood, obtained at week 44, from a patient treated with tofacitinib. These receptors were collected from a human donor with alopecia areata.

The chain carries TRBV10-1 and TRBJ2-5, with TRBD1 identical over 7 bases. Unmatched junction bases numbered 8, after V lost 8 bases and J lost 2 bases. Germline values: CDR1 WNHNN, CDR2 SYGVQD (reference sequence). The CDR3 totals 14 residues. CDR3 sequence: CASSSDRRQETQYF. The CDR3 bases are TGCGCCAGCTCCTCGGACAGGCGACAAGAGACCCAGTACTTC.

The chain carries TRBV15 and TRBJ2-7, with TRBD1 matching over 7 bases. Germline-derived CDR1 and CDR2 are LNHNV and YYDKDF (reference sequence). This CDR3 spans 14 amino acids. J lost 7 bases, V lost 0 bases, and 6 bases had no gene match. The CDR3 DNA sequence: TGTGCCACCAGCAGAGAGGACAGGACCCGGGAGCAGTACTTC. Protein sequence: CATSREDRTREQYF.